Each of the 12 T cell receptor beta chains below was sequenced from the same sample in a study of T cells in Graves' hyperthyroidism and ophthalmopathy. Regions amplified from RNA transcripts were the TCR beta CDR3 regions. A set of HTBI primers served as the primers for a first-round RT-PCR of the TCR CDR3. MiXCR, run by TCRdb on the multiplex PCR reads, gives a single entry per CDR3 protein. The sample lists approximately 300,000 distinct CDR3 sequences, 15% to 20% occurring once. Sequencing input: blood. These receptors came from a woman aged 55-70 years with Graves' ophthalmopathy.

This clonotype was observed a few times. CDR3 sequence (DNA): TGTGCCAGCAGCGTTGGAGACTTGAACACCGGGGAGCTGTTTTTT. It encodes CASSVGDLNTGELFF. This chain uses TRBV9 with TRBJ2-2; D call uncertain. Trimming removed 2 bases at V and 1 base at J, with 9 bases between. Germline V CDR1 and CDR2: SGDLS, YYNGEE. The CDR3 covers 15 residues.

This clonotype was observed at least ten times. The J gene is TRBJ1-2, the V gene TRBV5-5; weak D call: TRBD1 (6 bases). V lost 0 bases and J 0 bases, leaving 12 bases between the germline ends. This CDR3 comprises 16 residues. Germline-derived CDR1 and CDR2 are SGHKS and YYEKEE (reference sequence). The CDR3 loop reads CASSLAWTAPNYGYTF. In DNA form, the CDR3 reads TGTGCCAGCAGCTTGGCCTGGACAGCTCCTAACTATGGCTACACCTTC.

V usage is TRBV19 and J usage is TRBJ2-3; TRBD2 matches 10 bases. The CDR3 covers 17 residues. From germline, CDR1 is LNHDA and CDR2 SQIVND (reference sequence). The V and J ends lost 1 base and 2 bases, in that order; junction bases with no gene match: 6. CDR3 amino acids: CASSIGLAGGVTDTQYF. For the CDR3, the DNA is TGTGCCAGTAGTATAGGGTTAGCGGGGGGAGTCACAGATACGCAGTATTTT.

Many counts were recorded for this clonotype. CDR3 sequence reads: CASSGKRAGDTQYF. CDR3 nucleotides: TGCGCCAGCAGCGGAAAGAGGGCCGGAGATACGCAGTATTTT. This chain uses TRBV5-1 with TRBJ2-3, with a possible D match to TRBD2 (5 bases). The CDR3 extends over 14 amino acids. V was trimmed by 4 bases and J by 5 bases, leaving 14 bases between them. The germline CDR1 and CDR2 sequences are SGHRS and YFSETQ. Drawing the rest from reference TRBV5-1 and TRBJ2-3, the complete variable domain is KAGVTQTPRYLIKTRGQQVTLSCSPISGHRSVSWYQQTPGQGLQFLFEYFSETQRNKGNFPGRFSGRQFSNSRSEMNVSTLELGDSALYLCASSGKRAGDTQYFGPGTRLTVL.

This clonotype was detected many times. The gene calls are TRBV5-1 and TRBJ2-5; D could derive from TRBD1 or TRBD2 (6 bases each). The length of the CDR3 is 14 residues. Per the germline V gene, CDR1 is SGHRS and CDR2 is YFSETQ. V lost 1 base and J lost 4, with 11 bases in between. CDR3 DNA sequence: TGCGCCAGCAGCTTGATGGGGGGCGGAGAGACCCAGTACTTC. It yields the protein CASSLMGGGETQYF.

This clonotype was seen a handful of times. The rearrangement uses TRBV30 and TRBJ2-5; D is perhaps TRBD1 (6 bases). The germline V and J ends were trimmed by 2 bases and 8 bases, with 12 bases remaining between them. The CDR3 has 12 amino acids. From germline, CDR1 is GTSNPN and CDR2 SVGIG (reference sequence). CDR3 in amino acids: CAWSLFRGTQYF. The DNA for the CDR3 is TGTGCCTGGAGTTTATTCAGGGGTACCCAGTACTTC.

At least ten counts were recorded for this clonotype. This chain uses TRBV16 with TRBJ1-5; D gene ambiguous. There are 14 residues in the CDR3. Between the trimmed V and J ends, which lost 0 bases and 4 bases, there was a span of 7 bases. Germline V gene sequence: CDR1 KGHSY, CDR2 FQNENV. The CDR3 bases are TGTGCCAGCAGCCAATCGAGTGGGAATCAGCCCCAGCATTTT. Translating it yields CASSQSSGNQPQHF.

This clonotype was counted many times. The rearrangement uses TRBV11-2 and TRBJ2-3, with a tentative D call TRBD1 (5 bases). The CDR3 totals 13 residues. Trimming stripped 6 bases from V and 2 bases from J, with 9 bases between. Germline CDR1 is SGHAT and CDR2 is FQNNGV. CDR3 sequence reads: CASRRQTTDTQYF. The CDR3 nucleotides are TGTGCCAGCAGGCGACAGACCACAGATACGCAGTATTTT.

This rearrangement joins TRBV25-1 to TRBJ2-7, with a possible D match to TRBD1 (5 bases). CDR3 length: 15 residues. The V and J ends lost 6 bases and 1 base respectively, with 16 bases between them. Germline V lookup: CDR1 MGHDK, CDR2 SYGVNS. CDR3 residues: CASSPNWGSSYEQYF. The DNA of the CDR3 is TGTGCCAGCAGCCCCAATTGGGGCAGTTCCTACGAGCAGTACTTC.

The chain uses TRBV19 and TRBJ2-6; 9 bases map to TRBD1. Losses at the gene ends were 4 bases for V and 4 bases for J; bases not matched to a gene: 11. The V gene's germline CDR1 is LNHDA and CDR2 SQIVND (reference sequence). The CDR3 is 18 residues long. CDR3 loop: CASSRDREVVGGANVLTF. Here the CDR3 DNA reads TGTGCCAGTAGTAGGGACAGGGAAGTGGTGGGGGGGGCCAACGTCCTGACTTTC.

There are many counts of this clonotype. The gene calls are TRBV11-2 and TRBJ2-1; 10 bases agree with TRBD2. The CDR3 spans 15 residues. Looked up from germline, CDR1 is SGHAT and CDR2 is FQNNGV. J gave up 3 bases and V 6 bases, and 5 bases lay outside the gene matches. The DNA for the CDR3 is TGTGCCAGCAGTGAGGGACTAGCGCTCTACAATGAGCAGTTCTTC. Amino acid sequence: CASSEGLALYNEQFF.

The chain employs TRBV29-1 and TRBJ1-2; D call uncertain. Germline V gives CDR1 SQVTM, CDR2 ANQGSEA. Deletions cut 7 bases from V and 5 bases from J, with 20 bases between. The CDR3 loop spans 14 amino acids. The CDR3 loop is CSAPENSHSYGYTF. In DNA form, the CDR3 reads TGCAGCGCCCCGGAAAACAGCCATAGTTATGGCTACACCTTC.